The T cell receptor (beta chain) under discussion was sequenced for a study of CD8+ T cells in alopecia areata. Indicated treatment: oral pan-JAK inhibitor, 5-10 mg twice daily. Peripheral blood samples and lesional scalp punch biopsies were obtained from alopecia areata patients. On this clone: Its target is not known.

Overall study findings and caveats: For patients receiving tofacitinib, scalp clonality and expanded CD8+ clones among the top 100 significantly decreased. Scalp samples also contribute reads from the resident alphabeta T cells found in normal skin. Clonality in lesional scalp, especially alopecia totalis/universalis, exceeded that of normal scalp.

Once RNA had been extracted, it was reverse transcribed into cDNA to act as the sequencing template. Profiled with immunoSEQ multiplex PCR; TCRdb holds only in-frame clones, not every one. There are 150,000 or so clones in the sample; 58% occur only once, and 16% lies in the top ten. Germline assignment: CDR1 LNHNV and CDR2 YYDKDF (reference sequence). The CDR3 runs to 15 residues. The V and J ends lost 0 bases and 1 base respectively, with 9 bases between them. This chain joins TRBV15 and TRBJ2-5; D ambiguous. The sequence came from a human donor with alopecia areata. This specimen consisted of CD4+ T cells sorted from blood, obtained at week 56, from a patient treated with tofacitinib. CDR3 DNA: TGTGCCACCAGCAGAGATCCCCAGAGCCAAGAGACCCAGTACTTC. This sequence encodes CATSRDPQSQETQYF.